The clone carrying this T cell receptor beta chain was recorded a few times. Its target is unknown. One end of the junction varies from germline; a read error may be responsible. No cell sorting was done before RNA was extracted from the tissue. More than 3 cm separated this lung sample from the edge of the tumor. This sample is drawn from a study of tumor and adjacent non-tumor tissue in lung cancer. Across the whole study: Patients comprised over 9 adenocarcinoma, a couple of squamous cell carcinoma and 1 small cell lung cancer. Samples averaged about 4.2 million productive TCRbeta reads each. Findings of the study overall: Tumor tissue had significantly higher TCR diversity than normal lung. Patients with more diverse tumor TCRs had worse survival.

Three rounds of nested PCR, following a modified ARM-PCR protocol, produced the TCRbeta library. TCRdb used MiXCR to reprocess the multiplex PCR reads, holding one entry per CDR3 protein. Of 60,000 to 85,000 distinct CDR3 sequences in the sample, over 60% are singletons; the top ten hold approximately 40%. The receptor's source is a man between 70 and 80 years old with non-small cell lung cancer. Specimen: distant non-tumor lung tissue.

CDR3 loop: CASSFRGRALNTEALF. CDR3 in DNA: TGTGCCAGCAGCTTCCGGGGCAGAGCCCTGAACACTGAAGCTCTCTTT. This rearrangement joins TRBV11-3 to TRBJ1-1; weak D call: TRBD1 (5 bases). From germline, CDR1 is SGHNT and CDR2 YENEEA. This CDR3 comprises 16 residues.